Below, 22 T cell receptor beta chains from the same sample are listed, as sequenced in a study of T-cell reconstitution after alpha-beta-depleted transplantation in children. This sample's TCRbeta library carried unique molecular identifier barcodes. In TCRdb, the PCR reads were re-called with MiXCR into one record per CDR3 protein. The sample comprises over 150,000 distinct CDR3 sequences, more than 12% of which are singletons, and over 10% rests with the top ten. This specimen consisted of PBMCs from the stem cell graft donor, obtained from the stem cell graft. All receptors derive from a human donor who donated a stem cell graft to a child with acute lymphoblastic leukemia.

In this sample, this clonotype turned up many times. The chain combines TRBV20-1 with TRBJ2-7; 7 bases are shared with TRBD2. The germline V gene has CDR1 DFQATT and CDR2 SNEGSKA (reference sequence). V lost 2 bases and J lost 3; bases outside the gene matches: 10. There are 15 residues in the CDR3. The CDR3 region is CSARSVGGPVYEQYF. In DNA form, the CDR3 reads TGCAGTGCTAGATCGGTGGGAGGGCCTGTCTACGAGCAGTACTTC.

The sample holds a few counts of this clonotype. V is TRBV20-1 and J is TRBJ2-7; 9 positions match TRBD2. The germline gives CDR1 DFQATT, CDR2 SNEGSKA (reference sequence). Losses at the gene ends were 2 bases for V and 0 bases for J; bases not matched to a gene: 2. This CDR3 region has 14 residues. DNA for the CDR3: TGCAGTGCTAGAACGGGACTAGCCTCCTACGAGCAGTACTTC. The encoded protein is CSARTGLASYEQYF.

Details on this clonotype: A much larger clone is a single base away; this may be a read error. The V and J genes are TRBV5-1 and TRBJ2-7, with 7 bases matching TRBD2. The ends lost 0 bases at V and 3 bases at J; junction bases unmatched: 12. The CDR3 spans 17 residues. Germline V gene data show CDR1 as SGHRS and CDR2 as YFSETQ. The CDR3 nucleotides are TGCGCCAGCAGCTTGGCGTCTAGCGGTATGGTTATCTACGAGCAGTACTTC. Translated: CASSLASSGMVIYEQYF. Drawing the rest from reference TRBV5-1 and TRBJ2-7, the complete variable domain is KAGVTQTPRYLIKTRGQQVTLSCSPISGHRSVSWYQQTPGQGLQFLFEYFSETQRNKGNFPGRFSGRQFSNSRSEMNVSTLELGDSALYLCASSLASSGMVIYEQYFGPGTRLTVT.

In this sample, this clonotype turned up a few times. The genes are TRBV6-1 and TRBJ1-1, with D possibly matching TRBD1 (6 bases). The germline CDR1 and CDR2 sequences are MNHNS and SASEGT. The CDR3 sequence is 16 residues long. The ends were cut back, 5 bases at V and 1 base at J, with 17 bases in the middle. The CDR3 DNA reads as TGTGCCAGCAGTCAAGGGGGGATCCAGGCGAACACTGAAGCTTTCTTT. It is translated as CASSQGGIQANTEAFF.

CDR3 bases: TGTGCCAGCAGTCTCACAGGGGGCGGATACGGGGAGCTGTTTTTT. Translation gives CASSLTGGGYGELFF. The genes are TRBV11-2 and TRBJ2-2; TRBD1 agrees at 9 bases. The CDR3 totals 15 residues. The V gene end was trimmed by 6 bases and the J gene end by 7 bases; junction bases not matched to a gene: 9. Germline lookup yields CDR1 SGHAT and CDR2 FQNNGV.

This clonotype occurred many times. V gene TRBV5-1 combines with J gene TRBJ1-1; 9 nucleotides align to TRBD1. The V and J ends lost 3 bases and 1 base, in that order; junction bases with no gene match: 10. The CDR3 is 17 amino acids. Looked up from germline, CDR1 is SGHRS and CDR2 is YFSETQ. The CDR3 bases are TGCGCCAGCAGCTCGCGGCGACAGGGACAGGGGAACACTGAAGCTTTCTTT. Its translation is CASSSRRQGQGNTEAFF. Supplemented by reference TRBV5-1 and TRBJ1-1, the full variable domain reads KAGVTQTPRYLIKTRGQQVTLSCSPISGHRSVSWYQQTPGQGLQFLFEYFSETQRNKGNFPGRFSGRQFSNSRSEMNVSTLELGDSALYLCASSSRRQGQGNTEAFFGQGTRLTVV.

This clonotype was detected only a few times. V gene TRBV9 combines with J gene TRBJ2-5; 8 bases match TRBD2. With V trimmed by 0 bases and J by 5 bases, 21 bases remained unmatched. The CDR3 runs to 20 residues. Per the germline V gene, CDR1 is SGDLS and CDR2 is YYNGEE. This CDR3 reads CASSVASVLGGGRLMETQYF. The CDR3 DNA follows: TGTGCCAGCAGCGTAGCCTCCGTACTCGGGGGGGGGCGCTTAATGGAGACCCAGTACTTC.

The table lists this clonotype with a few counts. CDR3 in amino acids: CASSVGLAGDPGADTQYF. The CDR3 nucleotides read TGTGCCAGCAGCGTAGGTCTAGCGGGAGATCCGGGGGCAGATACGCAGTATTTT. The rearrangement links TRBV9 to TRBJ2-3, with 10 bases matching TRBD2. V shed 0 bases, J shed 4 bases, and the junction held 11 bases outside the gene matches. Germline V lookup: CDR1 SGDLS, CDR2 YYNGEE. The CDR3 is 18 amino acids.

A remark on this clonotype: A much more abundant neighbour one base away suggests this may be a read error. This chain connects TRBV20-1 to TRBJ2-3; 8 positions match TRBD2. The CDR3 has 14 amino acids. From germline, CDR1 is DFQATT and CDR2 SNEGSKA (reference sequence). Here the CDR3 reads CRGRLAGLTDTQYF. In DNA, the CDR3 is TGCAGAGGCCGTTTAGCGGGATTAACAGATACGCAGTATTTT.

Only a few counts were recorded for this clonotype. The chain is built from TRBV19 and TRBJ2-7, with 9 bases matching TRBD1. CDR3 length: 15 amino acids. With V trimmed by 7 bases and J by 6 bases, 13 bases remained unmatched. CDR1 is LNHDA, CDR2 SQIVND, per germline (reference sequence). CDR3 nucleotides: TGTGCCAGTACCTATGGGGACAGGGAGTCTTCCGAGCAGTACTTC. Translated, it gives CASTYGDRESSEQYF.

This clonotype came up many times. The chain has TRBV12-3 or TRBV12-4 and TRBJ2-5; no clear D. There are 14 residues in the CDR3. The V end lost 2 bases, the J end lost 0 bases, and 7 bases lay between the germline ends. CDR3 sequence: CASSLMANQETQYF. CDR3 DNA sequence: TGTGCCAGCAGTTTAATGGCGAACCAAGAGACCCAGTACTTC.

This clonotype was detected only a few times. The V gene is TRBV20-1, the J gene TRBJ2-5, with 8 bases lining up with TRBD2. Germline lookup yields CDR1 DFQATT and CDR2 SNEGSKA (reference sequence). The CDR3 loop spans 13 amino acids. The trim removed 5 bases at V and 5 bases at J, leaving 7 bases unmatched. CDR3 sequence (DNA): TGCAGTGCTGCGTCCAGCGGGAGTGAGACCCAGTACTTC. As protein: CSAASSGSETQYF.

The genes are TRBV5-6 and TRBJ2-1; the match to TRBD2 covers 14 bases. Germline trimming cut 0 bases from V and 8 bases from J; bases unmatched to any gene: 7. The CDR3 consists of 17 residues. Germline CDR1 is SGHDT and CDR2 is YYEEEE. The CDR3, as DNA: TGTGCCAGCAGCTTGGTTTGGACTAGCGGGAGGTCCCATGAGCAGTTCTTC. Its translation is CASSLVWTSGRSHEQFF.

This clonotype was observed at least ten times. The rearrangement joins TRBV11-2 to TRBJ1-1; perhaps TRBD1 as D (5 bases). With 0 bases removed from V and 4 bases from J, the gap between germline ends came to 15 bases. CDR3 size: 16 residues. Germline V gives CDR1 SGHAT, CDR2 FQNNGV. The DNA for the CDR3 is TGTGCCAGCAGCTTAGAATTCGGGAAGAGGGGCACTGAAGCTTTCTTT. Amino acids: CASSLEFGKRGTEAFF.

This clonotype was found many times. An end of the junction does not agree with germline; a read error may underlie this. CDR3 region: CASSSGPGLEQYF. The CDR3 nucleotides read TGTGCTAGCAGCTCCGGCCCGGGCCTCGAGCAGTACTTC. The V call is TRBV7-7, the J call TRBJ2-7; D gene ambiguous. CDR3 length equals 13 residues. Germline lookup yields CDR1 SSHAT and CDR2 FNYEAQ (reference sequence).

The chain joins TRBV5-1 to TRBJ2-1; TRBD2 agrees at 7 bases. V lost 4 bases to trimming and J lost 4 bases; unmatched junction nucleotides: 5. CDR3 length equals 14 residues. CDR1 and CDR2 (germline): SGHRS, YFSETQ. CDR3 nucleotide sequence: TGCGCCAGCAGCGGGGGGGGGATATACAATGAGCAGTTCTTC. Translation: CASSGGGIYNEQFF.

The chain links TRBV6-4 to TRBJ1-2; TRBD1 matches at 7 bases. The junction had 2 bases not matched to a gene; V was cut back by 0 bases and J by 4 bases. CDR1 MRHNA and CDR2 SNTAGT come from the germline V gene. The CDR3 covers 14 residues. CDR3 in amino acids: CASSDSPGGYGYTF. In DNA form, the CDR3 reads TGTGCCAGCAGTGACTCACCAGGGGGCTATGGCTACACCTTC.

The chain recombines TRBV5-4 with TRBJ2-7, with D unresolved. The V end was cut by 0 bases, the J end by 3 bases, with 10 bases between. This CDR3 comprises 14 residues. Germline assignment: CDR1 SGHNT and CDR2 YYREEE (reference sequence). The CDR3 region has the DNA TGTGCCAGCAGCTTGGACTATCAAATCTACGAGCAGTACTTC. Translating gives CASSLDYQIYEQYF.

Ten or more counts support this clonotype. The CDR3 protein is CSVDIWGETQYF. The CDR3 bases are TGCAGCGTTGATATTTGGGGAGAGACCCAGTACTTC. The genes are TRBV29-1 and TRBJ2-5; unclear D gene. There are 12 residues in the CDR3. Trimming pared 3 bases from V and 4 bases from J, leaving 9 bases between. CDR1 and CDR2 (germline): SQVTM, ANQGSEA.

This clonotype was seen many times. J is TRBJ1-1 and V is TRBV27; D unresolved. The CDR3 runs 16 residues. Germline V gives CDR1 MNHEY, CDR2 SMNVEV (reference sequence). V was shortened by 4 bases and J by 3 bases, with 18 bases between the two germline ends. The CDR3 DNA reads TGTGCCAGCAGTTCCCGCCGGAGGATGATCGACACTGAAGCTTTCTTT. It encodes CASSSRRRMIDTEAFF.

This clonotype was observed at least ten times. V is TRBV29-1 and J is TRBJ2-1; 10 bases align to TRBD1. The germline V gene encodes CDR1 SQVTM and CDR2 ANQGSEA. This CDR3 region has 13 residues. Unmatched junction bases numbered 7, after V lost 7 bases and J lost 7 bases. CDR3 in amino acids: CSAGQGSRNEQFF. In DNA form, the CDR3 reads TGCAGCGCGGGACAGGGGTCGAGGAATGAGCAGTTCTTC.

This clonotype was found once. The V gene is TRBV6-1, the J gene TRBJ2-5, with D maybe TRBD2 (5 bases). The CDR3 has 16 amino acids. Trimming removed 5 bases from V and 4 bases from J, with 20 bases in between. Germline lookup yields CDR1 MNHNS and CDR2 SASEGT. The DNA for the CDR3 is TGTGCCAGCAGTCCCCTTGGCGATCATGGGAGAGAGACCCAGTACTTC. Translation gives CASSPLGDHGRETQYF.